The following is a T cell receptor beta chain sequence with its context. Antigen specificity is unknown. Described treatment: oral pan-JAK inhibitor, 5-10 mg twice daily. The data originate from a study of CD8+ T cells in alopecia areata. Study-level results: Alopecia totalis/universalis scalp especially showed more expanded CD8+ clones than normal scalp. Tofacitinib yielded significantly lower scalp clonality and fewer expanded CD8+ clones among the top 100. Persistence during tofacitinib was seen for many expanded lesional clones in scalp and blood.

Trimming pared 2 bases from V and 5 bases from J, leaving 13 bases between. The germline CDR1 and CDR2 sequences are GTSNPN and SVGIG (reference sequence). This CDR3 contains 14 residues. Following extraction, RNA underwent reverse transcription to cDNA, which served as the sequencing template. The repertoire was sequenced with immunoSEQ multiplex PCR; TCRdb's copy has only in-frame clones and lacks some. The sample carries around 150,000 clones, approximately 62% recorded once. The chain has TRBV30 and TRBJ2-1; D is possibly TRBD2 (5 bases). The receptor was derived from a human donor with alopecia areata. Sequencing used CD4+ T cells sorted from blood, obtained at week 24, from a patient treated with tofacitinib. CDR3 sequence reads: CAWSFEGIHNEQFF. The CDR3 coding sequence is TGTGCCTGGAGTTTCGAGGGTATACACAATGAGCAGTTCTTC.